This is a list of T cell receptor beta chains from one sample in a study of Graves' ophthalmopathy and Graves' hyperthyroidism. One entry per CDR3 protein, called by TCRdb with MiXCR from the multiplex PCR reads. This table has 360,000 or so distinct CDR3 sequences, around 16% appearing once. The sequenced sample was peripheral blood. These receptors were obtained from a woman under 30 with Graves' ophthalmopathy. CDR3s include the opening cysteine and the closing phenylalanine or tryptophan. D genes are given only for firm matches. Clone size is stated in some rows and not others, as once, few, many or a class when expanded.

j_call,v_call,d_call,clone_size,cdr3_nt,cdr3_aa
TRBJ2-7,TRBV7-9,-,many,TGTGCCAGCAGCGACCCAGGGGACGAGCAGTACTTC,CASSDPGDEQYF
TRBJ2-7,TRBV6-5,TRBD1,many,TGTGCCAGCAGTACGCTCCGGGACAGGGGGCTTCGGGCTACTTCGGAGCAGTACTTC,CASSTLRDRGLRATSEQYF
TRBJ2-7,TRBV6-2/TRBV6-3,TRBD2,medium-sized,TGTGCCAGCAGTTACTCGTCCGGGGGGCGCAAGACTAGCGGGAGGTACGAGCAGTACTTC,CASSYSSGGRKTSGRYEQYF
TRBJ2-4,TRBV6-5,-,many,TGTGCCAGCAGTTACTCCGAGCTCTTCAAAAACATTCAGTACTTC,CASSYSELFKNIQYF
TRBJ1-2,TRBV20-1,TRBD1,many,TGCAGTGCTAGACGACAGGGGTGGGATCTTGATGGCTACACCTTC,CSARRQGWDLDGYTF
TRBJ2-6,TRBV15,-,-,TGTGCCACCAGCAGAGATTTAGAGTCTGGGGCCAACGTCCTGACTTTC,CATSRDLESGANVLTF
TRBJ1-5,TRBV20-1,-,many,TGCAGTGCTAGTCAGGGGAAAGGGCAGCCCCAGCATTTT,CSASQGKGQPQHF
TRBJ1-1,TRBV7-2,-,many,TGTGCCAGCAGCTTAGTCCCAGTCATGAACACTGAAGCTTTCTTT,CASSLVPVMNTEAFF
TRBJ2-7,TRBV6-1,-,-,TGTGCCAGCAGTCCTAGTGAGTCCTCCGAGCAGTACTTC,CASSPSESSEQYF
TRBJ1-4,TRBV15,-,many,TGTGCCACCAGCAGAGGCGGAGAAAATGAAAAACTGTTTTTT,CATSRGGENEKLFF
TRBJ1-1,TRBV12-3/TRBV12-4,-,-,TGTGCCAGCAGCCCATCACCCAACACTGAAGCTTTCTTT,CASSPSPNTEAFF
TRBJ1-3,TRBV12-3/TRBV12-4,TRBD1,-,TGTGCCAGCAGAACAGGGGGCTCCGCTGGAAACACCATATATTTT,CASRTGGSAGNTIYF
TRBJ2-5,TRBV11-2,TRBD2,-,TGTGCCAGCAGCTTCGGACTAGCGGGAGACCAAGAGACCCAGTACTTC,CASSFGLAGDQETQYF
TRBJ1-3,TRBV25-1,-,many,TGTGCCAGCAGCAGTCGTCGGGGCTCTGGAAACACCATATATTTT,CASSSRRGSGNTIYF
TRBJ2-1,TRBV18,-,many,TGTGCCAGCTCACCACCGGCTAGGAGTGACAGCTCCTACAATGAGCAGTTCTTC,CASSPPARSDSSYNEQFF
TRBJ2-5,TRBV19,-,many,TGTGCCAGTGGAGGAAAAGAGACCCAGTACTTC,CASGGKETQYF
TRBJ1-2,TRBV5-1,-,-,TGCGCCAGCAGCTTGCCGGGGGTCAGCGGCTACACCTTC,CASSLPGVSGYTF
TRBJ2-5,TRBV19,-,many,TGTGCCAGTAGGAACACGGGTCTGGAGACCCAGTACTTC,CASRNTGLETQYF
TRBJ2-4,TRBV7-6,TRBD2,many,TGTGCCAGCAGCCCGGGACTAGCGGGGGGGCCTGACAAAAACATTCAGTACTTC,CASSPGLAGGPDKNIQYF
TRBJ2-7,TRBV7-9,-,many,TGTGCCAGCAGCTCGATGCAGGGGAGCTCCTACGAGCAGTACTTC,CASSSMQGSSYEQYF
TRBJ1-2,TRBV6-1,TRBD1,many,TGTGCCAGCGCGGGGACAGGGGGCAATGGCTACACCTTC,CASAGTGGNGYTF
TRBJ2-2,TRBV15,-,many,TGTGCCACCAGCCGATTTTCCGGGGAGCTGTTTTTT,CATSRFSGELFF
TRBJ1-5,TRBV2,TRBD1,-,TGTGCCAGCAGACGACAGGGAGAAGGCAATCAGCCCCAGCATTTT,CASRRQGEGNQPQHF
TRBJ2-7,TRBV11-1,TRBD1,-,TGTGCCAGCAGCTCCCACAACCTGACAGGGATGAGCGAGCAGTACTTC,CASSSHNLTGMSEQYF
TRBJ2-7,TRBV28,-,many,TGTGCCAGCTTGGGTTTGGTGAACTACGAGCAGTACTTC,CASLGLVNYEQYF
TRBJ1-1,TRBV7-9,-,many,TGTGCCAGCAGCTTACGAGAGTTGAACACTGAAGCTTTCTTT,CASSLRELNTEAFF
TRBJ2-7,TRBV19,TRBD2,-,TGTGCCAGTAGACCCCCTGGGAGGGTTGGCGAGCAGTACTTC,CASRPPGRVGEQYF
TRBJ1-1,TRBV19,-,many,TGTGCCAGTAGGGAAACCCGACTCACTGAAGCTTTCTTT,CASRETRLTEAFF
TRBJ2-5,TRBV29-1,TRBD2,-,TGCAGCGTGGGACTAGCGAGGAGGGTAGAGACCCAGTACTTC,CSVGLARRVETQYF
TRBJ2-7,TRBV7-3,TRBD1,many,TGTGCCAGCAGCGTTGGGACAGGCCGGTCCTACGAGCAGTACTTC,CASSVGTGRSYEQYF
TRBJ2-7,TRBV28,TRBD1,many,TGTGCCAGCAGTTACAGGGGTCGGCAGTACTTC,CASSYRGRQYF
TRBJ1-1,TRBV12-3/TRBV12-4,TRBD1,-,TGTGCCAGCAGTGACTGGACAGGCAGGTTTACTGAAGCTTTCTTT,CASSDWTGRFTEAFF
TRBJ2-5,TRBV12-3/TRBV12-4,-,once,TGTGCCAGCACTTCCTCTGTGGGAGAGACCCAGTACTTC,CASTSSVGETQYF
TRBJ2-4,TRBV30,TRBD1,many,TGTGCCTGGAGCCCCCGGACAGGAGAAGCTAGCGCCAAAAACATTCAGTACTTC,CAWSPRTGEASAKNIQYF
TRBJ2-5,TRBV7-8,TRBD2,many,TGTGCCAGCAGCCCGACTAGCGGGGGGGCTCGGGAGACCCAGTACTTC,CASSPTSGGARETQYF
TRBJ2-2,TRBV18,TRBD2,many,TGTGCCAGCTCACCACCGACTAGCGTTGACGGGGAGCTGTTTTTT,CASSPPTSVDGELFF
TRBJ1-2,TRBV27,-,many,TGTGCCAGCAGTTTTCGAGGGACAAGCTTAAACTATGGCTACACCTTC,CASSFRGTSLNYGYTF
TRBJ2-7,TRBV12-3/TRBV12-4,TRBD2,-,TGTGCCAGCAGACTTGGGACTAGCGGGTCAAGCTCCTACGAGCAGTACTTC,CASRLGTSGSSSYEQYF
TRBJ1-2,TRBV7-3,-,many,TGTGCCAGCCACGACATAAACTATGGCTACACCTTC,CASHDINYGYTF
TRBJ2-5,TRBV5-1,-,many,TGCGCCAGCAGCTGGGGCAAGGGGGAGACCCAGTACTTC,CASSWGKGETQYF
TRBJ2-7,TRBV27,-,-,TGTGCCAGCAGTACCTACCCTGGGGCAGGGAGCTCCTACGAGCAGTACTTC,CASSTYPGAGSSYEQYF
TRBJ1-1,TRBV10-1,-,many,TGCGCCAGCAGTGCCCGGACAGCCACTGAAGCTTTCTTT,CASSARTATEAFF
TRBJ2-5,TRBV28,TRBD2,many,TGTGCCAGCAGTTTGCTCGGCGGGAGCGAAGAGACCCAGTACTTC,CASSLLGGSEETQYF
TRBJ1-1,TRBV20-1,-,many,TGCAGTGCTAGAGATCCGCTGAACACTGAAGCTTTCTTT,CSARDPLNTEAFF
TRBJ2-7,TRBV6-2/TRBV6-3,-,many,TGTGCCAGCAGTGTCGACCACTACGAGCAGTACTTC,CASSVDHYEQYF
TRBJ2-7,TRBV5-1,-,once,TGCGCCAGCAGCTTGTTAGTAGACAGTCCCTACGAGCAGTACTTC,CASSLLVDSPYEQYF
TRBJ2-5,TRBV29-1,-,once,TGCAGCGTTGCTCTTAAGGGATTGGGGACCCAGTACTTC,CSVALKGLGTQYF
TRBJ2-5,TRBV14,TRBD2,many,TGTGCCAGCAGCCAAGGACTAGCCGCGCGAGAGACCCAGTACTTC,CASSQGLAARETQYF
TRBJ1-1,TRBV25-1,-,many,TGTGCCAGCACGGGGAGGAGCACTGAAGCTTTCTTT,CASTGRSTEAFF
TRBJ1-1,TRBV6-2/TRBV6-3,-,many,TGTGCCAGCAACTTTAAACGGGGAGTCACTGAAGCTTTCTTT,CASNFKRGVTEAFF
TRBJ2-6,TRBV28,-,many,TGTGCCAGCAGTTTATCGTGGGCCAACGTCCTGACTTTC,CASSLSWANVLTF
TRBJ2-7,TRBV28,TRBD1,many,TGTGCCAGCCTCCCCCAGGGGGAGTACGAGCAGTACTTC,CASLPQGEYEQYF
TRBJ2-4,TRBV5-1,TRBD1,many,TGCGCCAGCAGCTTATCTAACAGGGGCAAAAACATTCAGTACTTC,CASSLSNRGKNIQYF
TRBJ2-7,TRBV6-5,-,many,TGTGCCAGCAGTTACTCGTCGGCGGGGGCTTCCTACGAGCAGTACTTC,CASSYSSAGASYEQYF
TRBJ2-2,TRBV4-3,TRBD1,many,TGCGCCAGCAGCCCTAGACAGGGGTATACCGGGGAGCTGTTTTTT,CASSPRQGYTGELFF
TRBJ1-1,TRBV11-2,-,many,TGTGCCAGCAGCTTTGAAGGTTCCGCGGGGAACACTGAAGCTTTCTTT,CASSFEGSAGNTEAFF
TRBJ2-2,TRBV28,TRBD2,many,TGTGCCAGCAGTTTATGGGCGGGACTAGCGGGAGACGGGGAGCTGTTTTTT,CASSLWAGLAGDGELFF